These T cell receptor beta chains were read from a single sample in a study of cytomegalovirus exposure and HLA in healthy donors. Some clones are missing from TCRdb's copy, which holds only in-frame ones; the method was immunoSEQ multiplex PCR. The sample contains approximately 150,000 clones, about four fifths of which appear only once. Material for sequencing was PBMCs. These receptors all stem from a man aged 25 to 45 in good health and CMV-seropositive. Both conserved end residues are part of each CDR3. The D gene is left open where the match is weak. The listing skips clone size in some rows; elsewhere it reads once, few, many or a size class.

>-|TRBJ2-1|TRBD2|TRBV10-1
TGCGCCAGCAGTGAGTCGGGCCGACTAGCGGGAACCTACAATGAGCAGTTCTTC
CASSESGRLAGTYNEQFF
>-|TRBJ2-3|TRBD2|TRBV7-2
TGTGCCAGCAGCTCGACTAGCGGGGGGGGCACTTTCACAGATACGCAGTATTTT
CASSSTSGGGTFTDTQYF
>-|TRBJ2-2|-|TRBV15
TGTGCCACCAGCAGACCGCTGGGGGCTGCGTGGAACACCGGGGAGCTGTTTTTT
CATSRPLGAAWNTGELFF
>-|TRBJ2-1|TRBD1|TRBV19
TGTGCCAGTAGTATTTATCGGGACAGCTACAATGAGCAGTTCTTC
CASSIYRDSYNEQFF
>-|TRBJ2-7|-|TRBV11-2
TGTGCCAGCAGTGCAGGGAACGAGCAGTACTTC
CASSAGNEQYF
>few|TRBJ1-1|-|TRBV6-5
TGTGCCAGCAGTCGAGGGGGAACTGAAGCTTTCTTT
CASSRGGTEAFF
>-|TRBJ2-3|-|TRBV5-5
TGTGCCAGCAGCCGTACCGCGGATACGCAGTATTTT
CASSRTADTQYF
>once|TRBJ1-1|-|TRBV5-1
TGCGCCAGCAGCGCGGAGGGAGGGACTGAAGCTTTCTTT
CASSAEGGTEAFF
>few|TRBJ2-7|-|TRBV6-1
TGTGCCAGCAGCGGGGGACCGGGGGCCTACGAGCAGTACTTC
CASSGGPGAYEQYF
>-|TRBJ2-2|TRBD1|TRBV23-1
TGCGCCAGCAGTCAATCGTCCGGACAGGGAGACACCGGGGAGCTGTTTTTT
CASSQSSGQGDTGELFF
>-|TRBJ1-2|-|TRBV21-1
TGTGCCAGCAGCTCCTCAGGGGGCTATGGCTACACCTTC
CASSSSGGYGYTF
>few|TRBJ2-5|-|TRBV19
TGTGCCAGTAGCGAAAACGGGGGTGGTGAGACCCAGTACTTC
CASSENGGGETQYF
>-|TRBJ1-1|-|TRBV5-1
TGCGCCAGCAGCTTAACAGTCAACACTGAAGCTTTCTTT
CASSLTVNTEAFF
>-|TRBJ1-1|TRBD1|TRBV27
TGTGCCAGCAGTTCCATCCAGGGGGACACTGAAGCTTTCTTT
CASSSIQGDTEAFF
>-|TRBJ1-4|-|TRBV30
TGTGCCTGGAGTGTATGGGAGGGCATGGAGGAAAAACTGTTTTTT
CAWSVWEGMEEKLFF
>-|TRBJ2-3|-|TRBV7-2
TGTGCCAGCAGCCGGGGACTGGCGGATACGCAGTATTTT
CASSRGLADTQYF
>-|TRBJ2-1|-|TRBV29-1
TGCAGCGTGCGGGACCCGGAGTACAATGAGCAGTTCTTC
CSVRDPEYNEQFF
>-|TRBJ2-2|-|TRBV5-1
TGCGCCAGCAGCGCCGTCACAGGATACACCGGGGAGCTGTTTTTT
CASSAVTGYTGELFF
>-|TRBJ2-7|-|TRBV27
TGTGCCAGCAGTTCTACCGGGTCCGTGGACGAGCAGTACTTC
CASSSTGSVDEQYF
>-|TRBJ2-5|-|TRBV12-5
TGTGCTAGTGGAAAAAGGGGGGGAGAGACCCAGTACTTC
CASGKRGGETQYF
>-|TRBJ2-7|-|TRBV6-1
TGTGCCAGCAGAGCACTAGAGACGTCCTACGAGCAGTACTTC
CASRALETSYEQYF
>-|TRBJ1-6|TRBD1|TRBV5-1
TGCGCCAGCAGCGCTGGGGTAGGGGGCCCGGGTGGTTCACCCCTCCACTTT
CASSAGVGGPGGSPLHF
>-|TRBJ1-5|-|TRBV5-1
TGCGCCAGCAGCTTGGCAGGGTTCGGCAATCAGCCCCAGCATTTT
CASSLAGFGNQPQHF
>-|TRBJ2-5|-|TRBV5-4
TGTGCCAGCAGCTTGGGCCTAGTTGGGGAGACCCAGTACTTC
CASSLGLVGETQYF
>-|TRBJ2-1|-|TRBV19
TGTGCCAGTAGTGGGGCGGACTCCTACAATGAGCAGTTCTTC
CASSGADSYNEQFF
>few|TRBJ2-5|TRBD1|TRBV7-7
TGTGCCAGCAGCCGGGACAGGGCTGTGGTTGAGACCCAGTACTTC
CASSRDRAVVETQYF
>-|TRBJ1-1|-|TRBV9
TGTGCCAGCAGCGTAGGGCACCGGGAGAACACTGAAGCTTTCTTT
CASSVGHRENTEAFF
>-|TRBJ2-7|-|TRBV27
TGTGCCAGCAGTCCGGGCCGGACATACTACGAGCAGTACTTC
CASSPGRTYYEQYF
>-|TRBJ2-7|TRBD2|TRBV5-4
TGTGCCAGCAGCTTGGCCGGGCGGGGGGACTACGAGCAGTACTTC
CASSLAGRGDYEQYF
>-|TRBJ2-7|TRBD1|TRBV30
TGTGCCTGGAGTGCGGGACAGGGGGCGTACGAGCAGTACTTC
CAWSAGQGAYEQYF
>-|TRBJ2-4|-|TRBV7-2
TGTGCCAGCAGCTCCAGGGTTGGGATTCAGTACTTC
CASSSRVGIQYF
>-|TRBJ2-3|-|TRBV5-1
TGCGCCAGCAGCTTGGTGAGACAGAGCACAGATACGCAGTATTTT
CASSLVRQSTDTQYF
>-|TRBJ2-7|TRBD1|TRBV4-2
TGTGCCAGCAGCCAAGATTACAGGGGAAGTTCCTACGAGCAGTACTTC
CASSQDYRGSSYEQYF
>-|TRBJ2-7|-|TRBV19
TGTGCCAGTATAACAGCCGAGCAGTACTTC
CASITAEQYF
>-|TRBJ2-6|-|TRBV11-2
TGTGCCAGCAGACCCCAGGTCTCTGGGGCCAACGTCCTGACTTTC
CASRPQVSGANVLTF